This T cell receptor (beta chain) was obtained from a study of vaccination effects on CD4 cells after COVID-19. Trimming cost V 1 base and J 9 bases, with 7 bases left between them. Germline V CDR1 and CDR2: MGHRA, YSYEKL. The CDR3 is 13 residues long. Measured with immunoSEQ multiplex PCR; TCRdb has only the in-frame clones, and not every one. The sample carries some 31,000 clones, around two thirds recorded once. Broader study findings: Healthy vaccine recipients' vaccine-induced clones were almost all SARS-CoV-2 mono-reactive.

Cells that had been cultured for nine to eleven days were the source of isolated CD4+ T cells. Prior SARS-CoV-2 infection was absent in the vaccine recipients, as shown by negative nucleocapsid antibodies. As regards this clone: Its specificity is not known.

This rearrangement joins TRBV4-1 to TRBJ1-6; D is uncertain. This sequence originates from a human donor who received a COVID-19 vaccine. This material consisted of CD4+ T cells from PBMCs cultured without peptide, taken before COVID-19 vaccination. The CDR3 sequence: CASSQVTTSPLHF. In nucleotides, the CDR3 is TGCGCCAGCAGCCAAGTAACCACTTCACCCCTCCACTTT.